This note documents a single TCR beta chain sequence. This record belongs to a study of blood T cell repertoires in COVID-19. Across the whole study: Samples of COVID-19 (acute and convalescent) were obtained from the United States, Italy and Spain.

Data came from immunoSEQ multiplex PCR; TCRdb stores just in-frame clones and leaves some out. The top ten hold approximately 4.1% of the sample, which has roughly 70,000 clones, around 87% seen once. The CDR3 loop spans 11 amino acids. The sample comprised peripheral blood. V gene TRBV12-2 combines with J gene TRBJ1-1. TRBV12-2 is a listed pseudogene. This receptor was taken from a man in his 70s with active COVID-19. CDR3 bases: TGTGCAAGTCGCGCGAGGGCTGAAGCTTTCTTT. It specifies CASRARAEAFF.